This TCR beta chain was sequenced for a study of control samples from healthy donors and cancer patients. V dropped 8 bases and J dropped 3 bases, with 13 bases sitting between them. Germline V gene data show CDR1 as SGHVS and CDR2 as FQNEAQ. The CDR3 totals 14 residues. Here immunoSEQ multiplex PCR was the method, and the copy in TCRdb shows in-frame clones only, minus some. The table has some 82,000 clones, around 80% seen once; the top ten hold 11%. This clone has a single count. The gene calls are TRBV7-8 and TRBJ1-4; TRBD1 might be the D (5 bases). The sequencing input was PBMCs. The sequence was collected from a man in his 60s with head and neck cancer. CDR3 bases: TGTGCCAGCGCTCGAGGGGTATCTAATGAAAAACTGTTTTTT. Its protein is CASARGVSNEKLFF.